Sequencing of this T cell receptor beta chain was carried out in a study of blood T cell repertoires in COVID-19. Study-wide background: Donors in the United States, Italy and Spain gave samples during acute or convalescent COVID-19. Nucleic acid was either cDNA or gDNA, and it came from T cells, B-cell-depleted T cells, or PBMCs.

V lost 4 bases, J lost 5 bases, and 14 bases stayed unmatched. CDR1 and CDR2 from the germline V gene are SGHRS and YFSETQ. CDR3 length equals 16 residues. How the authors handled the data: How many nucleated cells were present was estimated from reference gene primer amplification. Sequencing was performed with immunoSEQ multiplex PCR; in TCRdb, only in-frame clones are kept and a portion is missing. Clonal size and the V and J genes are those of that table, whereas D and trimming came from the DNA. In the table there are 150,000 to 200,000 clones, about 87% of which are singletons. The TCR was taken from a man aged 18 to 30 with active or convalescent COVID-19. Material: peripheral blood. The J gene is TRBJ1-1, the V gene TRBV5-1; 7 bases are shared with TRBD1. For the CDR3, the DNA is TGCGCCAGCAGCATAACAGGGGCCGACGGTATGACTGAAGCTTTCTTT. This sequence encodes CASSITGADGMTEAFF.